This TCR beta chain appears in the sequencing data of a study of blood T cell repertoires in COVID-19. Authors' data handling: Amplified reference gene primers provided the basis for estimating nucleated cell counts. TCRdb keeps only in-frame clones here, not all; method: immunoSEQ multiplex PCR. V and J calls and clone size come straight from that table; D and trimming were deduced from the DNA. The table records about 98,000 clones, around 81% of them present only once. J lost 3 bases, V lost 8 bases, and 6 bases had no gene match. Per the germline V gene, CDR1 is LGHDT and CDR2 is YNNKEL (reference sequence). The CDR3 is 14 residues long.

The sequencing input was peripheral blood. The origin of this receptor is a man in his sixties with acute or convalescent COVID-19. This chain connects TRBV3-1 (or the pseudogene TRBV3-2) to TRBJ2-3; the match to TRBD2 covers 9 bases. The CDR3 here is CASGDSGGTDTQYF. CDR3 DNA: TGTGCCAGCGGGGATAGCGGGGGAACAGATACGCAGTATTTT.